Listed here is a single TCR beta chain. These data originate in a study of T cell clonality in common variable immunodeficiency. Equal genomic DNA amounts from CVID and control samples were sequenced. Measured with immunoSEQ multiplex PCR; TCRdb has only the in-frame clones, and not every one. This record lists tens of thousands of clones, none seen once only, and the top ten clones contain 0.65% to 0.8%. Material: peripheral blood mononuclear cells. The clonotype was recovered from a person aged 18-70 years in good health.

Incomplete CDR3 DNA: TGTGCCTCGAACCAGGGGGCCTTTCGTTTGAGCAATCAGCCC. Protein: CASNQGAFRLSNQP. Given in full, the CDR3 is CASNQGAFRLSNQPQHF. V usage is TRBV19 and J usage is TRBJ1-5, with 8 nucleotides matching TRBD1. The sequence runs out 3 residues before the end of the CDR3; the remainder is reconstructed from the germline J gene. CDR1 and CDR2 from the germline V gene are LNHDA and SQIVND (reference sequence). This CDR3 has 17 amino acids. The V gene end was trimmed by 11 bases and the J gene end by 1 base; junction bases not matched to a gene: 16. Variable domain in full (rest from reference TRBV19 and TRBJ1-5): DGGITQSPKYLFRKEGQNVTLSCEQNLNHDAMYWYRQDPGQGLRLIYYSQIVNDFQKGDIAEGYSVSREKKESFPLTVTSAQKNPTAFYLCASNQGAFRLSNQPQHFGDGTRLSIL.